What follows are 31 T cell receptor beta chains derived from one specimen sequenced in a study of blood T cell repertoires in COVID-19. Measured with immunoSEQ multiplex PCR; TCRdb has only the in-frame clones, and not every one. The sample lists about 74,000 clones; around 69% were seen once. Source material: peripheral blood. These receptor sequences come from a man in his 70s with active or convalescent COVID-19.

This chain uses TRBV9 with TRBJ2-3, with 13 bases that match TRBD2. With V trimmed by 4 bases and J by 6 bases, 5 bases remained unmatched. The CDR3 spans 15 residues. Germline V gene sequence: CDR1 SGDLS, CDR2 YYNGEE. The CDR3 sequence: CASSPLAGGADTQYF. The DNA for the CDR3 is TGTGCCAGCAGCCCACTAGCGGGGGGGGCGGATACGCAGTATTTT.

V and J are TRBV30 and TRBJ2-3; D call uncertain. This CDR3 region has 12 residues. Trimming pared 5 bases from V and 6 bases from J, leaving 12 bases between. From germline, CDR1 is GTSNPN and CDR2 SVGIG (reference sequence). This chain's CDR3 is CAWRLNFDTQYF. In nucleotides, the CDR3 is TGTGCCTGGCGGTTAAACTTTGATACGCAGTATTTT.

The table lists this clone with a count of one. The chain carries TRBV9 and TRBJ1-2, with TRBD1 as a possible D gene (6 bases). Germline values: CDR1 SGDLS, CDR2 YYNGEE. V was clipped by 4 bases and J by 4 bases, with 11 bases between them. The CDR3 is 13 residues long. The CDR3 region has the DNA TGTGCCAGCAGCCGGGCAGGGGCCTATGGCTACACCTTC. Translation: CASSRAGAYGYTF. Together with reference TRBV9 and TRBJ1-2, the CDR3 gives the full variable domain: DSGVTQTPKHLITATGQRVTLRCSPRSGDLSVYWYQQSLDQGLQFLIQYYNGEERAKGNILERFSAQQFPDLHSELNLSSLELGDSALYFCASSRAGAYGYTFGSGTRLTVV.

The chain joins TRBV28 to TRBJ1-5; D possibly corresponds to TRBD1 (5 bases). V dropped 7 bases and J dropped 4 bases, with 14 bases sitting between them. The CDR3 is 14 amino acids. Germline values: CDR1 MDHEN, CDR2 SYDVKM. CDR3 loop: CASTSTELNQPQHF. The CDR3 DNA follows: TGTGCCAGCACATCGACAGAACTAAATCAGCCCCAGCATTTT.

This clone was found once. The V gene is TRBV28, the J gene TRBJ2-7; perhaps TRBD1 as D (6 bases). Germline loops: CDR1 MDHEN, CDR2 SYDVKM. Trimming removed 4 bases from V and 6 bases from J, with 16 bases in between. The CDR3 length is 14 residues. The chain's CDR3 is CASSSNRVGGEQYF. The CDR3 DNA reads as TGTGCCAGCAGTTCCAACAGGGTTGGGGGCGAGCAGTACTTC.

The rearrangement joins TRBV5-1 to TRBJ2-1; D perhaps matches TRBD1 (7 bases). Trimming shortened V by 4 bases and J by 5 bases, and 22 bases separated the two germline ends. CDR3 size: 17 residues. CDR1 and CDR2 from the germline V gene are SGHRS and YFSETQ. CDR3 sequence reads: CASSPTLSAGQNNEQFF. The CDR3 DNA sequence: TGCGCCAGCAGCCCCACCTTGTCCGCGGGACAGAACAATGAGCAGTTCTTC.

The chain recombines TRBV19 with TRBJ2-2, with D unresolved. V gave up 3 bases and J gave up 2 bases, with 7 bases separating them. Germline CDR1 is LNHDA and CDR2 is SQIVND (reference sequence). The CDR3 contains 14 residues. The CDR3 bases are TGTGCCAGTAGTATGGGCTTAAACACCGGGGAGCTGTTTTTT. Protein: CASSMGLNTGELFF.

The chain couples TRBV15 to TRBJ2-5; 12 bases are shared with TRBD2. The CDR3 has 16 residues. The J segment lost 1 base and the V segment lost 2 bases, leaving 2 bases of the junction unmatched. CDR1 and CDR2 (germline): LNHNV, YYDKDF (reference sequence). CDR3 region: CATSRPSGGAQETQYF. The CDR3 nucleotides read TGTGCCACCAGCAGACCTAGCGGGGGGGCCCAAGAGACCCAGTACTTC.

The rearrangement uses TRBV6-6 and TRBJ2-7; D might be TRBD1 (6 bases). In germline, CDR1 is MNHNY, CDR2 SVGAGI (reference sequence). The CDR3 has 11 residues. With 9 bases removed from V and 4 bases from J, the gap between germline ends came to 10 bases. The CDR3 reads CARTGAYEQYF. As DNA, the CDR3 is TGTGCCAGGACAGGTGCTTACGAGCAGTACTTC.

A single count supports this clone. The chain recombines TRBV5-1 with TRBJ2-3; D perhaps matches TRBD1 (5 bases). CDR1 is SGHRS, CDR2 YFSETQ, per germline. The CDR3 has 13 residues. V was pared by 5 bases and J by 5 bases, with 12 bases between. This CDR3 is CASRPTQGDTQYF. The CDR3 coding sequence is TGCGCCAGCAGGCCAACCCAGGGAGATACGCAGTATTTT.

In this sample, this clone turned up many times. The chain recombines TRBV7-9 with TRBJ2-7, with 7 positions matching TRBD1. After removal of 6 bases from V and 5 bases from J, the junction contained 10 bases not matched to a gene. The CDR3 extends over 14 amino acids. Looked up from germline, CDR1 is SEHNR and CDR2 is FQNEAQ (reference sequence). The CDR3 coding sequence is TGTGCCAGCAGTATAGGATATGACAGGGACGAGCAGTACTTC. Amino acids: CASSIGYDRDEQYF.

There are a few counts of this clone. This chain joins TRBV7-9 and TRBJ2-1, with 13 bases that match TRBD2. The CDR3 runs 16 residues. Germline V gives CDR1 SEHNR, CDR2 FQNEAQ (reference sequence). J gave up 8 bases and V 6 bases, and 10 bases lay outside the gene matches. This CDR3 reads CASSSAGTSGVDEQFF. DNA for the CDR3: TGTGCCAGCAGTTCGGCCGGGACTAGCGGGGTGGATGAGCAGTTCTTC.

The rearrangement links TRBV6-1 to TRBJ2-3; D remains ambiguous. Trimming took off 3 bases at V and 6 bases at J, with 19 bases between the two ends. CDR1 and CDR2 (germline): MNHNS, SASEGT. The CDR3 runs to 16 residues. The CDR3 sequence is CASSDPYTPQLDTQYF. The CDR3 nucleotides are TGTGCCAGCAGTGATCCATATACCCCCCAACTTGATACGCAGTATTTT.

The chain links TRBV7-9 to TRBJ1-2, with TRBD1 as a possible D gene (5 bases). This CDR3 has 17 amino acids. Germline lookup yields CDR1 SEHNR and CDR2 FQNEAQ (reference sequence). Trimming left V 1 base short and J 4 bases short, with 19 bases between. CDR3 DNA sequence: TGTGCCAGCAGCTTAGATGGCGCGACAGCCAACCTCTATGGCTACACCTTC. Its protein product is CASSLDGATANLYGYTF.

The V call is TRBV5-1, the J call TRBJ2-3; TRBD2 matches 13 bases. V lost 4 bases and J lost 4; bases outside the gene matches: 6. Germline CDR1 SGHRS, CDR2 YFSETQ. This CDR3 spans 16 amino acids. CDR3 sequence reads: CASSGLAGVRADTQYF. The DNA for the CDR3 is TGCGCCAGCAGCGGACTAGCGGGGGTTCGAGCAGATACGCAGTATTTT.

This chain joins TRBV9 and TRBJ2-7, with 7 bases that match TRBD1. Germline CDR1 SGDLS, CDR2 YYNGEE. The CDR3 has 13 amino acids. The V and J ends lost 3 bases and 5 bases, in that order; junction bases with no gene match: 5. The DNA for the CDR3 is TGTGCCAGCAGCGCAACGGGACAGAACGAGCAGTACTTC. Its protein product is CASSATGQNEQYF.

The J gene is TRBJ2-3, the V gene TRBV4-1; D might be TRBD2 (6 bases). Germline CDR1 and CDR2: MGHRA and YSYEKL. The CDR3 is 18 amino acids. V was trimmed by 0 bases and J by 1 base, leaving 17 bases between them. The CDR3 nucleotides read TGCGCCAGCAGCCAAGACCCAAGCGGGTCTGGGGGCACAGATACGCAGTATTTT. Translation gives CASSQDPSGSGGTDTQYF.

The CDR3: CASSFSVNTEAFF. In DNA, the CDR3 is TGTGCCAGCAGTTTTTCCGTGAACACTGAAGCTTTCTTT. The chain joins TRBV27 to TRBJ1-1; no reliable D call. The CDR3 runs 13 residues. V lost 3 bases, J lost 0 bases, and 5 bases lay in between. CDR1 is MNHEY and CDR2 is SMNVEV in the germline V gene (reference sequence).

This rearrangement joins TRBV5-1 to TRBJ2-1, with 8 bases fitting TRBD1. The CDR3 extends over 15 amino acids. With 4 bases clipped from V and 4 bases from J, the junction kept 7 bases outside the gene matches. Germline V gene lookup returns CDR1 SGHRS and CDR2 YFSETQ. CDR3 sequence reads: CASSRGQGQYNEQFF. As DNA, the CDR3 is TGCGCCAGCAGCCGTGGACAGGGCCAATACAATGAGCAGTTCTTC.

The V call is TRBV6-5, the J call TRBJ1-2; 8 bases are a match to TRBD1. Trimming at V came to 7 bases and at J to 8 bases, leaving 6 bases not matched to a gene. Germline CDR1 is MNHEY and CDR2 is SVGAGI. The CDR3 covers 12 residues. The CDR3 reads CASNTGQGGYTF. The CDR3 nucleotides read TGTGCCAGCAATACCGGACAGGGCGGCTACACCTTC.

The chain uses TRBV28 and TRBJ1-1; TRBD1 matches at 9 bases. J gave up 6 bases and V 6 bases, and 11 bases lay outside the gene matches. From germline, CDR1 is MDHEN and CDR2 SYDVKM. This CDR3 region has 15 residues. CDR3 protein: CASRVGQGRFSEAFF. The CDR3 DNA is TGTGCCAGCAGGGTCGGACAGGGGCGCTTTTCTGAAGCTTTCTTT.

V usage is TRBV9 and J usage is TRBJ2-1; TRBD1 might be the D (6 bases). The CDR3 sequence is 15 residues long. The V gene's germline CDR1 is SGDLS and CDR2 YYNGEE. The V and J ends lost 2 bases and 4 bases respectively, with 13 bases between them. The CDR3 nucleotides are TGTGCCAGCAGCGTCGACAACCAGGGGTACAATGAGCAGTTCTTC. It encodes CASSVDNQGYNEQFF.

The chain has TRBV2 and TRBJ2-1; 7 bases fit TRBD2. Germline loops: CDR1 SNHLY, CDR2 FYNNEI. The CDR3 has 16 amino acids. Trimming removed 8 bases from V and 8 bases from J; junction bases left unmatched: 18. CDR3 loop: CASSGRAGSPNYEQFF. The CDR3 DNA sequence: TGTGCCAGCTCGGGGCGAGCGGGGTCCCCCAATTATGAGCAGTTCTTC.

The CDR3 spells CASSTPVQGHTGELFF. The CDR3 nucleotides are TGTGCCAGCAGCACCCCCGTCCAGGGGCACACCGGGGAGCTGTTTTTT. The chain uses TRBV5-4 and TRBJ2-2; a possible D gene is TRBD1 (6 bases). The CDR3 loop spans 16 amino acids. Germline-derived CDR1 and CDR2 are SGHNT and YYREEE (reference sequence). Trimming left V 4 bases short and J 3 bases short, with 16 bases between.

At least ten counts were recorded for this clone. The V gene is TRBV4-1, the J gene TRBJ1-1; D unclear. The CDR3 sequence is 11 residues long. The germline V gene encodes CDR1 MGHRA and CDR2 YSYEKL. The V gene lost 3 bases and the J gene lost 8 bases, with 7 bases spanning the gap. The CDR3 nucleotides are TGCGCCAGCAGCCATGGAGGGGAAGCTTTCTTT. Encoded protein: CASSHGGEAFF.

The chain employs TRBV6-5 and TRBJ1-2; 10 nucleotides line up with TRBD1. The V and J ends lost 10 bases and 6 bases, in that order; junction bases with no gene match: 11. Germline CDR1 is MNHEY and CDR2 is SVGAGI. The CDR3 has 14 residues. CDR3 coding DNA: TGTGCCACCCGGTCAGGACAGGGGGATGATGGCTACACCTTC. It codes for CATRSGQGDDGYTF.

V gene TRBV29-1 combines with J gene TRBJ2-7, with 7 bases matching TRBD1. The CDR3 length is 12 residues. CDR1 and CDR2 from the germline V gene are SQVTM and ANQGSEA. V gave up 3 bases and J gave up 6 bases; unmatched junction bases: 5. Written as DNA, the CDR3 is TGCAGCGTTGACGCCCAGGGGGTCGAGCAGTACTTC. Residues: CSVDAQGVEQYF.

This clone was counted between two and nine times. This chain links TRBV10-2 with TRBJ1-1; no definite D call. Germline V gene lookup returns CDR1 WSHSY and CDR2 SAAADI. The CDR3 consists of 11 residues. V lost 8 bases and J lost 5, with 9 bases in between. CDR3 DNA sequence: TGCGCCAGCCGGCTAGATACTGAAGCTTTCTTT. Translating gives CASRLDTEAFF.

The chain recombines TRBV3-1 (or the pseudogene TRBV3-2) with TRBJ2-5, with D possibly TRBD1 on 6 matching bases. V lost 4 bases to trimming and J lost 1 base, with 13 bases between them. This CDR3 region has 15 residues. Germline lookup yields CDR1 LGHDT and CDR2 YNNKEL (reference sequence). In DNA, the CDR3 is TGTGCCAGCAGCCTTCCAGGGGCTTCCCAAGAGACCCAGTACTTC. Protein product: CASSLPGASQETQYF.

The V gene is TRBV2, the J gene TRBJ1-1; D gene ambiguous. The V end was cut by 4 bases, the J end by 3 bases, with 3 bases between. CDR1 is SNHLY, CDR2 FYNNEI, per germline. This CDR3 is 11 amino acids long. Here the CDR3 reads CASSADTEAFF. The CDR3 DNA is TGTGCCAGCAGTGCGGACACTGAAGCTTTCTTT.

V and J are TRBV30 and TRBJ2-2; D uncertain. The CDR3 contains 11 residues. Trimming left V 3 bases short and J 7 bases short, with 6 bases between. Germline V gene sequence: CDR1 GTSNPN, CDR2 SVGIG (reference sequence). The CDR3 coding sequence is TGTGCCTGGAGGCGTAGCGGGGAGCTGTTTTTT. Translation: CAWRRSGELFF.